Presented here are 16 T cell receptor beta chains from one specimen sequenced in a study of blood T cell repertoires in COVID-19. This table comes from immunoSEQ multiplex PCR, and its TCRdb copy is limited to in-frame clones, with some not included. The sample lists tens of thousands of clones, just over 90% occurring once. Sequenced material: peripheral blood. These receptors all stem from a male donor with active COVID-19.

The chain joins TRBV2 to TRBJ2-1, with 10 bases lining up with TRBD1. CDR1 SNHLY and CDR2 FYNNEI come from the germline V gene. V shed 5 bases, J shed 7 bases, and the junction held 8 bases outside the gene matches. The CDR3 contains 15 residues. The CDR3 region is CASSTDRGRWNEQFF. CDR3 sequence (DNA): TGTGCCAGCAGTACCGACAGGGGGCGGTGGAATGAGCAGTTCTTC. The whole variable domain, remainder taken from reference TRBV2 and TRBJ2-1, is EPEVTQTPSHQVTQMGQEVILRCVPISNHLYFYWYRQILGQKVEFLVSFYNNEISEKSEIFDDQFSVERPDGSNFTLKIRSTKLEDSAMYFCASSTDRGRWNEQFFGPGTRLTVL.

The chain uses TRBV18 and TRBJ1-1; the D is unclear. The CDR3 runs 16 residues. Germline CDR1 reads KGHSH; CDR2 reads LQKENI. V lost 1 base and J lost 4, with 16 bases in between. The CDR3 spells CASSPQEGSVGTEAFF. The CDR3, as DNA: TGTGCCAGCTCACCACAGGAGGGCTCGGTGGGCACTGAAGCTTTCTTT. Using reference TRBV18 and TRBJ1-1 for the parts outside the CDR3, the full variable domain is NAGVMQNPRHLVRRRGQEARLRCSPMKGHSHVYWYRQLPEEGLKFMVYLQKENIIDESGMPKERFSAEFPKEGPSILRIQQVVRGDSAAYFCASSPQEGSVGTEAFFGQGTRLTVV.

The chain carries TRBV4-2 and TRBJ2-2, with D tentatively TRBD2 (6 bases). V was trimmed by 1 base and J by 2 bases, leaving 17 bases between them. CDR1 and CDR2 (germline): LGHNA, YNFKEQ. CDR3 length equals 18 residues. In DNA, the CDR3 is TGTGCCAGCAGCCAAGGGTTAGGCGGGGCTTCTAACACCGGGGAGCTGTTTTTT. Amino acid sequence: CASSQGLGGASNTGELFF.

About this clone itself: The identical CDR3 is also encoded by other nucleotide sequences in the sample. The chain couples TRBV11-3 to TRBJ2-7; D not resolved. CDR3 length: 11 amino acids. The germline V and J ends were trimmed by 6 bases and 6 bases, with 9 bases remaining between them. The germline V gene has CDR1 SGHNT and CDR2 YENEEA. Here the CDR3 DNA reads TGTGCCAGCAGTTCCCTTCTCGAGCAGTACTTC. Protein product: CASSSLLEQYF.

The V call is TRBV6-1, the J call TRBJ1-4; D not resolved. This CDR3 comprises 15 residues. Germline CDR1 and CDR2: MNHNS and SASEGT. The V end lost 2 bases, the J end lost 7 bases, and 14 bases lay between the germline ends. The CDR3 region is CASSEQAALGEKLFF. As DNA, the CDR3 is TGTGCCAGCAGTGAACAAGCGGCTTTAGGTGAAAAACTGTTTTTT.

V is TRBV2 and J is TRBJ2-3, with 9 bases identical to TRBD2. CDR1 is SNHLY, CDR2 FYNNEI, per germline. The CDR3 runs 15 residues. The J segment lost 6 bases and the V segment lost 6 bases, leaving 10 bases of the junction unmatched. The CDR3 region is CASRSGAGGVDTQYF. CDR3 DNA: TGTGCCAGCAGGTCAGGAGCGGGGGGCGTGGATACGCAGTATTTT.

This clone was detected once. The chain employs TRBV6-2 or TRBV6-3 and TRBJ1-4; TRBD1 aligns across 9 bases. In germline, CDR1 is MNHEY, CDR2 SVGEGT. J lost 3 bases, V lost 2 bases, and 7 bases had no gene match. The CDR3 has 17 amino acids. For the CDR3, the DNA is TGTGCCAGCAGTTACCCAACAGGGGGCATTGCTAATGAAAAACTGTTTTTT. It translates to CASSYPTGGIANEKLFF.

J is TRBJ1-1 and V is TRBV7-9, with D unresolved. Trimming shortened V by 1 base and J by 4 bases, and 13 bases separated the two germline ends. CDR1 is SEHNR and CDR2 is FQNEAQ in the germline V gene (reference sequence). The CDR3 has 15 amino acids. The CDR3 DNA follows: TGTGCCAGCAGCTTAGGATCGGTTGATGGCACTGAAGCTTTCTTT. Translated, it gives CASSLGSVDGTEAFF.

The gene calls are TRBV6-6 and TRBJ2-7, with 7 bases matching TRBD1. The CDR3 consists of 14 residues. The germline V gene encodes CDR1 MNHNY and CDR2 SVGAGI (reference sequence). With 6 bases clipped from V and 4 bases from J, the junction kept 9 bases outside the gene matches. The CDR3 region is CASSLTGRVYEQYF. For the CDR3, the DNA is TGTGCCAGCAGCTTGACAGGGAGAGTTTACGAGCAGTACTTC.

This sequence joins TRBV6-5 and TRBJ1-1, with 8 bases matching TRBD1. The germline V gene has CDR1 MNHEY and CDR2 SVGAGI. The J segment lost 4 bases and the V segment lost 8 bases, leaving 12 bases of the junction unmatched. The CDR3 covers 15 residues. CDR3 bases: TGTGCCAGCGGGGATCGGGCGACAGGGGCCACTGAAGCTTTCTTT. Its translation: CASGDRATGATEAFF.

This clone is a singleton in its sample. The gene calls are TRBV4-1 and TRBJ2-5, with 10 bases lining up with TRBD2. CDR1 is MGHRA, CDR2 YSYEKL, per germline. J gave up 1 base and V 0 bases, and 14 bases lay outside the gene matches. The CDR3 contains 20 residues. The CDR3 DNA reads TGCGCCAGCAGCCAAGATTTGGGAGTTGGTAGCGGGGGGCCCCAAGAGACCCAGTACTTC. Residues: CASSQDLGVGSGGPQETQYF.

The chain combines TRBV7-2 with TRBJ2-5; 9 bases are a match to TRBD2. V shed 2 bases and J 6 bases; nucleotides not matched to a gene: 10. The CDR3 is 16 residues long. The germline gives CDR1 SGHTA, CDR2 FQGNSA. This CDR3 reads CASSLSGRGGRKTQYF. Written as DNA, the CDR3 is TGTGCCAGCAGCTTATCCGGGCGGGGGGGCCGAAAGACCCAGTACTTC.

This clone has only a few counts. The chain uses TRBV2 and TRBJ1-5; 7 nucleotides match TRBD1. Looked up from germline, CDR1 is SNHLY and CDR2 is FYNNEI. CDR3 length equals 15 residues. Trimming removed 8 bases from V and 4 bases from J; junction bases left unmatched: 11. The CDR3: CASQGQSSRNQPQHF. As DNA, the CDR3 is TGTGCCAGCCAGGGACAGTCCTCTCGGAATCAGCCCCAGCATTTT. The whole variable domain, remainder taken from reference TRBV2 and TRBJ1-5, is EPEVTQTPSHQVTQMGQEVILRCVPISNHLYFYWYRQILGQKVEFLVSFYNNEISEKSEIFDDQFSVERPDGSNFTLKIRSTKLEDSAMYFCASQGQSSRNQPQHFGDGTRLSIL.

As for this clone: The sample contains more than one DNA sequence encoding this CDR3. The chain carries TRBV7-2 and TRBJ2-5, with D perhaps TRBD1 (5 bases). With 5 bases removed from V and 3 bases from J, the gap between germline ends came to 10 bases. The CDR3 consists of 13 residues. Germline values: CDR1 SGHTA, CDR2 FQGNSA. This CDR3 is CASSPGPEETQYF. Here the CDR3 DNA reads TGTGCCAGCAGCCCAGGGCCAGAAGAGACCCAGTACTTC.

V is TRBV6-5 and J is TRBJ2-1, with 13 bases aligning to TRBD2. There are 15 residues in the CDR3. Trimming removed 6 bases from V and 8 bases from J; junction bases left unmatched: 7. Germline V CDR1 and CDR2: MNHEY, SVGAGI. CDR3 coding DNA: TGTGCCAGCAGGCCGACTAGCGGGGGGATACATGAGCAGTTCTTC. Its translation: CASRPTSGGIHEQFF.

To note about this clone: One end of the junction is discordant with germline, which a read error may explain. The J gene is TRBJ1-1, the V gene TRBV27; D is undetermined. The germline CDR1 and CDR2 sequences are MNHEY and SMNVEV (reference sequence). The CDR3 loop spans 15 amino acids. Here the CDR3 DNA reads TGTGCCAGCAGTTTAGCGTCAGGACCCCAAGAGAGGAGGGTCTTT. Translating it yields CASSLASGPQERRVF.